One and the same sample provided the 8 T cell receptor beta chains below, sequenced in a study of T-cell reconstitution after alpha-beta-depleted transplantation in children. TCRbeta library preparation incorporated unique molecular identifiers. TCRdb ran MiXCR on the PCR reads and lists one entry per CDR3 protein. Here the sample spans some 530,000 distinct CDR3 sequences, around 13% being singletons. The specimen comprised PBMCs from the stem cell graft donor, sampled from the stem cell graft. Receptors were obtained from a human donor who donated a stem cell graft to a child with combined immunodeficiency.

The CDR3 is CASSLRQGLRETQYF. In DNA, the CDR3 is TGTGCCAGCAGCTTGAGGCAGGGGCTAAGGGAGACCCAGTACTTC. The J gene is TRBJ2-5, the V gene TRBV5-6, with D possibly TRBD1 on 6 matching bases. CDR1 is SGHDT and CDR2 is YYEEEE in the germline V gene. The V end lost 1 base, the J end lost 5 bases, and 15 bases lay between the germline ends. The CDR3 totals 15 residues.

DNA of the CDR3: TGTGCCAGCAGCTCCCAACTCGGACTAGCGGTCACAGATACGCAGTATTTT. It yields the protein CASSSQLGLAVTDTQYF. V usage is TRBV7-2 and J usage is TRBJ2-3, with 10 bases identical to TRBD2. CDR3 size: 17 residues. From germline, CDR1 is SGHTA and CDR2 FQGNSA. Losses at the gene ends were 4 bases for V and 2 bases for J; bases not matched to a gene: 9.

The table lists this clonotype with many counts. The rearrangement joins TRBV11-2 to TRBJ2-7, with 8 nucleotides matching TRBD2. V dropped 2 bases and J dropped 4; count of bases not matched to a gene: 10. The germline gives CDR1 SGHAT, CDR2 FQNNGV. The CDR3 length is 16 residues. This CDR3 is CASSLRIEAGVYEQYF. DNA for the CDR3: TGTGCCAGCAGCTTACGGATCGAAGCGGGAGTTTACGAGCAGTACTTC.

V usage is TRBV19 and J usage is TRBJ2-5; 8 bases map to TRBD1. This CDR3 region has 16 residues. Unmatched junction bases numbered 11, after V lost 5 bases and J lost 3 bases. The germline CDR1 and CDR2 sequences are LNHDA and SQIVND (reference sequence). The CDR3 sequence: CASSPQGQAMEETQYF. The CDR3 DNA follows: TGTGCCAGTAGTCCGCAGGGACAGGCTATGGAAGAGACCCAGTACTTC.

This clonotype appeared many times. The genes are TRBV5-1 and TRBJ2-6; D not resolved. Germline V CDR1 and CDR2: SGHRS, YFSETQ. This CDR3 has 16 residues. The V end lost 0 bases, the J end lost 0 bases, and 7 bases lay between the germline ends. Here the CDR3 DNA reads TGCGCCAGCAGCTTGGCCGTCAGCTCTGGGGCCAACGTCCTGACTTTC. Its translation: CASSLAVSSGANVLTF.

This clonotype was recorded at least ten times. V gene TRBV7-9 combines with J gene TRBJ2-5; TRBD2 agrees at 7 bases. V lost 4 bases and J lost 3; bases outside the gene matches: 5. Germline assignment: CDR1 SEHNR and CDR2 FQNEAQ (reference sequence). This CDR3 comprises 14 residues. Here the CDR3 DNA reads TGTGCCAGCAGCTCCAGCGGGATTAAAGAGACCCAGTACTTC. Its protein product is CASSSSGIKETQYF.

This clonotype was observed a few times. The rearrangement links TRBV29-1 to TRBJ2-1; D remains ambiguous. V lost 6 bases, J lost 1 base, and 16 bases lay in between. Looked up from germline, CDR1 is SQVTM and CDR2 is ANQGSEA. The CDR3 is 15 amino acids. CDR3 sequence reads: CSVGMFSLSYNEQFF. The CDR3 nucleotides are TGCAGCGTCGGAATGTTTTCACTTTCCTACAATGAGCAGTTCTTC.

The chain employs TRBV11-2 and TRBJ2-5; D may match TRBD1 or TRBD2 (5 bases each). Germline-derived CDR1 and CDR2 are SGHAT and FQNNGV. This CDR3 has 12 amino acids. V lost 11 bases, J lost 3 bases, and 13 bases lay in between. The CDR3, as DNA: TGTGCCTGTCGGGGCCAAAAAGAGACCCAGTACTTC. Its translation: CACRGQKETQYF.